This T cell receptor (beta chain) appears in the sequencing data of a study of blood T cell repertoires in COVID-19. Produced via immunoSEQ multiplex PCR; TCRdb's table is partial and in-frame only. This sample yields about 68,000 clones, of which nearly 90% are seen a single time; around 3.5% belongs to the top ten. The junction had 5 bases not matched to a gene; V was cut back by 5 bases and J by 2 bases. The CDR3 runs 15 residues. The germline V gene encodes CDR1 SEHNR and CDR2 FQNEAQ (reference sequence). The chain couples TRBV7-9 to TRBJ1-2, with 10 bases aligning to TRBD1. The TCR was taken from a woman between 50 and 59 years old with COVID-19, enrolled during active disease. The sample was peripheral blood. The CDR3 here is CASSETGGPNYGYTF. The DNA of the CDR3 is TGTGCCAGCAGCGAGACAGGGGGCCCGAACTATGGCTACACCTTC.